Listed below are T cell receptor beta chains from one sample, sequenced in a study of high-grade serous ovarian cancer treatment subgroups. Some clones are missing from TCRdb's copy, which holds only in-frame ones; the method was immunoSEQ multiplex PCR. This table holds thousands of clones, 72% found once. The sequencing input was tumor tissue. Receptors originate from a human donor with high-grade serous ovarian cancer. Each CDR3 is given with its conserved first and last residue. Each record gives: J gene, D gene, V gene, clone size, CDR3 protein, CDR3 DNA. A D gene is named only where the DNA matches it firmly. Size tells how often a clone was seen (once, few, many) or the class of an expanded clone, and some rows leave it out.

TRBJ2-3,TRBD2,TRBV5-1,few,CASSYGRVGTDTQYF,TGCGCCAGCAGTTACGGGAGGGTCGGGACAGATACGCAGTATTTT
TRBJ2-7,-,TRBV28,-,CASSLTGLGQYF,TGTGCCAGCAGTTTGACAGGTCTAGGGCAGTACTTC
TRBJ2-3,TRBD2,TRBV5-8,-,CASSLGLTSGRVDTQYF,TGTGCCAGCAGCTTGGGCCTTACTAGCGGGAGAGTAGATACGCAGTATTTT
TRBJ2-7,-,TRBV28,-,CASRGVLGVTYEQYF,TGTGCCAGCAGGGGGGTGTTGGGTGTCACCTACGAGCAGTACTTC
TRBJ1-2,-,TRBV28,once,CASSYRAGGAGGYTF,TGTGCCAGCAGTTATCGTGCCGGAGGGGCGGGGGGCTACACCTTC
TRBJ2-7,-,TRBV5-6,-,CASSLSQGTPHEQYF,TGTGCCAGCAGCTTATCGCAGGGGACCCCCCACGAGCAGTACTTC
TRBJ2-7,-,TRBV7-8,-,CASSLALLRTAVEYEQYF,TGTGCCAGCAGCTTAGCCCTATTACGGACAGCGGTAGAATACGAGCAGTACTTC
TRBJ2-2,TRBD1,TRBV5-1,-,CASSVTGAPGELFF,TGCGCCAGCAGCGTTACAGGGGCTCCCGGGGAGCTGTTTTTT
TRBJ2-7,TRBD1,TRBV11-1,-,CASSLTTGLPYEQYF,TGTGCCAGCAGCTTAACGACAGGGTTGCCCTACGAGCAGTACTTC
TRBJ2-3,-,TRBV27,few,CASSLLAPSGEDTDTQYF,TGTGCCAGCAGTTTATTGGCACCTAGTGGGGAGGATACAGATACGCAGTATTTT
TRBJ1-2,-,TRBV11-1,-,CASSLGGIGYTF,TGTGCCAGCAGCTTAGGGGGGATCGGCTACACCTTC
TRBJ2-5,-,TRBV2,few,CASSGTVAWGTQYF,TGTGCCAGCAGTGGGACAGTGGCGTGGGGGACCCAGTACTTC
TRBJ2-1,-,TRBV28,-,CASSFSELSYNEQFF,TGTGCCAGCAGTTTCAGCGAACTCTCCTACAATGAGCAGTTCTTC
TRBJ2-7,TRBD2,TRBV19,few,CASSRAQLAGTYEQYF,TGTGCCAGTAGTAGGGCCCAACTAGCGGGGACCTACGAGCAGTACTTC
TRBJ2-7,TRBD2,TRBV2,-,CASSVGGTTRYEQYF,TGTGCCAGCAGTGTCGGGGGGACTACCCGCTACGAGCAGTACTTC
TRBJ2-1,TRBD2,TRBV11-3,-,CASSLEVSAGGSYNEQFF,TGTGCCAGCAGCTTAGAAGTCTCGGCGGGAGGATCTTACAATGAGCAGTTCTTC
TRBJ1-5,-,TRBV19,-,CASSMSLQSAQHF,TGTGCCAGTAGTATGTCCCTCCAGTCGGCCCAGCATTTT
TRBJ2-7,-,TRBV19,once,CASSPSYLRSYEQYF,TGTGCCAGTAGCCCCTCCTATTTGAGGAGCTACGAGCAGTACTTC
TRBJ2-1,-,TRBV28,once,CATRIPSFLNEQFF,TGTGCCACGCGGATCCCTAGTTTTTTGAATGAGCAGTTCTTC
TRBJ2-1,-,TRBV2,-,CASRQGRTYNEQFF,TGTGCCAGCAGACAGGGTCGAACGTACAATGAGCAGTTCTTC
TRBJ2-1,TRBD2,TRBV7-3,-,CASSLPLAGVDNEQFF,TGTGCCAGCAGCCTACCACTAGCGGGAGTTGACAATGAGCAGTTCTTC
TRBJ2-7,-,TRBV28,-,CATTSPYEQYF,TGTGCCACCACTAGCCCCTACGAGCAGTACTTC
TRBJ2-7,TRBD2,TRBV27,few,CASSFSGTDRTEQYF,TGTGCCAGCAGTTTCAGCGGGACCGACCGAACCGAGCAGTACTTC
TRBJ2-7,-,TRBV5-5,-,CASSLVGYEQYF,TGTGCCAGCAGCCTGGTAGGCTACGAGCAGTACTTC
TRBJ1-3,-,TRBV11-2,-,CASSLAVHSSGNTIYF,TGTGCCAGCAGCTTAGCGGTTCACAGCTCTGGAAACACCATATATTTT
TRBJ1-4,-,TRBV25-1,-,CASRFIGEKLFF,TGTGCCAGCAGATTTATAGGTGAAAAACTGTTTTTT
TRBJ2-1,-,TRBV10-2,few,CASSDTGAAREQFF,TGCGCCAGCAGTGACACTGGGGCTGCCCGAGAGCAGTTCTTC
TRBJ2-2,TRBD2,TRBV29-1,once,CSVDFLADTGELFF,TGCAGCGTTGATTTCCTAGCGGATACCGGGGAGCTGTTTTTT
TRBJ1-5,-,TRBV27,once,CAIEDYSNQPQHF,TGTGCCATCGAGGACTATAGCAATCAGCCCCAGCATTTT
TRBJ2-6,-,TRBV5-1,-,CASSFEGPNVLTF,TGCGCCAGCAGCTTCGAAGGACCCAACGTCCTGACTTTC
TRBJ1-2,-,TRBV15,-,CATSRDQGLGYGYTF,TGTGCCACCAGCAGAGATCAGGGCCTCGGCTATGGCTACACCTTC
TRBJ1-2,-,TRBV28,-,CASRGTGQTYGYTF,TGTGCCAGCAGGGGAACAGGACAGACCTATGGCTACACCTTC
TRBJ2-5,TRBD1,TRBV2,-,CASSLDRAQETQYF,TGTGCCAGCAGCCTGGACAGGGCACAAGAGACCCAGTACTTC
TRBJ2-7,-,TRBV20-1,-,CSARGRLEQYF,TGCAGTGCTAGAGGTCGTCTCGAGCAGTACTTC
TRBJ1-2,TRBD1,TRBV13,-,CASSPRGQGVYGYTF,TGTGCCAGCAGTCCCAGGGGACAGGGGGTCTATGGCTACACCTTC
TRBJ2-3,TRBD2,TRBV5-8,-,CASSFLAGVADTQYF,TGTGCCAGCAGCTTCTTAGCGGGAGTTGCAGATACGCAGTATTTT